The sequence of this T cell receptor (beta chain) was determined in a study of vaccination effects on CD4 cells after COVID-19. Sequencing used immunoSEQ multiplex PCR; TCRdb keeps in-frame clones, though not all of them. The data contain about 24,000 clones, under 75% of them seen just once; the ten biggest clones take up 12%. The CDR3 loop spans 16 amino acids. Trimming removed 0 bases from V and 8 bases from J, with 17 bases in between. Germline loops: CDR1 KGHSH, CDR2 LQKENI. With the ViraFEST assay, the study expanded antigen-specific CD4+ T cells using viral peptide pools, then sequenced them. The culture ran for 9 to 11 days, and then CD4+ T cells were isolated. Negative nucleocapsid antibody tests before and after vaccination confirmed no previous SARS-CoV-2 infection. A word on this clone: Its antigen is undetermined.

V gene TRBV18 combines with J gene TRBJ1-3; D possibly corresponds to TRBD1 (6 bases). The material sequenced was CD4+ T cells from PBMCs cultured with HCoV-OC43 spike peptides, taken before COVID-19 vaccination. Subset: HCoV-OC43 spike overlapping peptide pool stimulation. The clonotype was recovered from a human donor who received a COVID-19 vaccine. The CDR3 sequence is CASSPPQGHDRDTIYF. The CDR3 DNA sequence: TGTGCCAGCTCACCACCCCAGGGGCACGATCGAGACACCATATATTTT. Looking up the rest from reference TRBV18 and TRBJ1-3 gives the full variable domain: NAGVMQNPRHLVRRRGQEARLRCSPMKGHSHVYWYRQLPEEGLKFMVYLQKENIIDESGMPKERFSAEFPKEGPSILRIQQVVRGDSAAYFCASSPPQGHDRDTIYFGEGSWLTVV.